This T cell receptor (beta chain) came from a study of Graves' ophthalmopathy and Graves' hyperthyroidism. CDR3 size: 13 residues. V lost 7 bases to trimming and J lost 7 bases, with 19 bases between them. CDR1 and CDR2 from the germline V gene are SQVTM and ANQGSEA. RNA served as the template for amplifying TCR beta CDR3 regions. HTBI primers were employed in first-round RT-PCR, then a second-round multiplex PCR followed. One entry per CDR3 protein, called by TCRdb with MiXCR from the multiplex PCR reads. The sample lists around 1.1 million distinct CDR3 sequences, about 40% occurring once. The receptor comes from an adult man with Graves' hyperthyroidism. The genes are TRBV29-1 and TRBJ1-1; D perhaps matches TRBD1 (6 bases). Material: peripheral blood or thyroid tissue (not recorded which). The CDR3: CSAVPGAFDEAFF. CDR3 sequence (DNA): TGCAGCGCCGTTCCAGGGGCTTTTGATGAAGCTTTCTTT.